Listed here are 27 T cell receptor beta chains from one sample, sequenced in a study of post-analysis software for immune sequencing data. Study-wide findings and caveats: TRBV5-6, TRBV5-1 and TRBV20-1 belonged to a set of roughly five TRBV segments that were more frequent in patients than controls.

Presence of unique molecular identifiers characterized the TCR beta cDNA libraries. Via MiXCR, TCRdb re-called the PCR reads, giving one row per CDR3 protein. This table holds 430,000 or so distinct CDR3 sequences, 30% to 40% found once. Antigen specificity for these receptors is unknown. Sequencing was carried out using blood. The receptors derive from a girl between 2 and 10 years old with multiple sclerosis.

This clonotype was seen a few times. V usage is TRBV11-2 and J usage is TRBJ2-7, with 10 bases matching TRBD2. The J segment lost 0 bases and the V segment lost 2 bases, leaving 4 bases of the junction unmatched. Germline V CDR1 and CDR2: SGHAT, FQNNGV. The CDR3 covers 16 residues. The CDR3 here is CASSLTPSGSSYEQYF. The CDR3 coding sequence is TGTGCCAGCAGCTTAACCCCTAGCGGGAGCTCCTACGAGCAGTACTTC.

This clonotype appeared a few times. A junction boundary mismatches the germline segment, possibly from a read error. V gene TRBV4-3 combines with J gene TRBJ2-7; D unclear. The V gene's germline CDR1 is LGHNA and CDR2 YSLEER. This CDR3 spans 15 amino acids. The CDR3: CASSQVIAYSHEQYF. For the CDR3, the DNA is TGCGCCAGCAGCCAAGTCATTGCCTACTCCCACGAGCAGTACTTC.

The CDR3 sequence: CASIPTGTRYNEQYF. In nucleotides, the CDR3 is TGTGCCAGCATCCCCACCGGGACTCGGTACAATGAGCAGTACTTC. The genes are TRBV5-6 and TRBJ2-1; D is perhaps TRBD2 (6 bases). The DNA end favors TRBJ2-7, so the J call may be wrong. Germline V gene sequence: CDR1 SGHDT, CDR2 YYEEEE. This CDR3 comprises 15 residues.

The rearrangement uses TRBV12-3 or TRBV12-4 and TRBJ2-1; TRBD2 is a possible D gene (6 bases). Trimming removed 4 bases from V and 10 bases from J, with 8 bases in between. The CDR3 length is 11 residues. CDR3 in DNA: TGTGCCAGCAGTTCCCGGGGGGAGCAGTTCTTC. Its translation is CASSSRGEQFF.

Here the CDR3 DNA reads TGTGCCAGCACCTTGGGGACTAGCGGGATCTACGAGCAGTACTTC. It codes for CASTLGTSGIYEQYF. This chain joins TRBV12-3 or TRBV12-4 and TRBJ2-7; TRBD2 agrees at 13 bases. This CDR3 has 15 residues. Trimming cost V 7 bases and J 3 bases; bases outside gene matches: 6.

The chain's CDR3 is CASSLFSGGDQPQHF. Here the CDR3 DNA reads TGTGCCAGCAGTTTGTTCTCAGGGGGCGATCAGCCCCAGCATTTT. The chain combines TRBV12-3 or TRBV12-4 with TRBJ1-5; TRBD1 aligns across 8 bases. This CDR3 comprises 15 residues. V lost 3 bases and J lost 5; bases outside the gene matches: 6.

A few counts support this clonotype. V usage is TRBV10-3 and J usage is TRBJ2-3; D call uncertain. The length of the CDR3 is 12 residues. The V end lost 3 bases, the J end lost 4 bases, and 5 bases lay between the germline ends. CDR1 and CDR2 from the germline V gene are ENHRY and SYGVKD. CDR3 DNA: TGTGCCATCAGTGACTCCTCAGATACGCAGTATTTT. This gives the protein CAISDSSDTQYF.

This clonotype was seen a handful of times. The V call is TRBV20-1, the J call TRBJ2-1; D is possibly TRBD2 (6 bases). The germline V and J ends were trimmed by 6 bases and 0 bases, with 12 bases remaining between them. The CDR3 consists of 14 residues. From germline, CDR1 is DFQATT and CDR2 SNEGSKA (reference sequence). The CDR3 bases are TGCAGTGCCCCTGAGCGGGCCTCCTACAATGAGCAGTTCTTC. It yields the protein CSAPERASYNEQFF.

The sample holds a few counts of this clonotype. V usage is TRBV27 and J usage is TRBJ1-5; D is perhaps TRBD1 (6 bases). The CDR3 contains 15 residues. CDR1 and CDR2 from the germline V gene are MNHEY and SMNVEV (reference sequence). Trimming removed 5 bases at V and 1 base at J, with 12 bases between. CDR3 region: CASSDRGLSNQPQHF. For the CDR3, the DNA is TGTGCCAGCAGTGACCGGGGGCTAAGCAATCAGCCCCAGCATTTT.

The rearrangement links TRBV20-1 to TRBJ1-6; 7 nucleotides agree with TRBD1. Germline V gene sequence: CDR1 DFQATT, CDR2 SNEGSKA (reference sequence). The trim removed 3 bases at V and 8 bases at J, leaving 7 bases unmatched. The length of the CDR3 is 14 residues. CDR3 nucleotide sequence: TGCAGTGCTAGGCCGCGCAGGGGGGATTCACCCCTCCACTTT. Protein: CSARPRRGDSPLHF.

The CDR3 is CASRTENSPLHF. In DNA form, the CDR3 reads TGTGCCAGCAGGACAGAGAATTCACCCCTCCACTTT. This chain joins TRBV12-3 or TRBV12-4 and TRBJ1-6; D possibly corresponds to TRBD1 (5 bases). The CDR3 covers 12 residues. Trimming left V 6 bases short and J 7 bases short, with 7 bases between.

This clonotype was observed a handful of times. The CDR3 loop reads CASSQDLAGAPYQETQYF. As DNA, the CDR3 is TGCGCCAGCAGCCAAGACCTAGCGGGGGCCCCGTACCAAGAGACCCAGTACTTC. This rearrangement joins TRBV4-1 to TRBJ2-5, with TRBD2 matching over 10 bases. V was pared by 0 bases and J by 0 bases, with 7 bases of the junction left unmatched. The CDR3 contains 18 residues. Germline V lookup: CDR1 MGHRA, CDR2 YSYEKL.

The rearrangement joins TRBV4-1 to TRBJ2-4; TRBD1 matches at 10 bases. The assigned J gene may be wrong: the sequence end matches TRBJ2-7 better. Germline-derived CDR1 and CDR2 are MGHRA and YSYEKL. CDR3 length: 18 amino acids. In DNA form, the CDR3 reads TGCGCCAGCAGCCAAGGATACAAAAGGACAGGGGGGACCCACGAGCAGTACTTC. Its protein product is CASSQGYKRTGGTHEQYF.

This clonotype was picked up one time. The V call is TRBV6-1, the J call TRBJ2-3; 9 nucleotides line up with TRBD1. The germline CDR1 and CDR2 sequences are MNHNS and SASEGT. Trimming at V came to 3 bases and at J to 4 bases, leaving 8 bases not matched to a gene. This CDR3 is built from 16 residues. The CDR3 DNA reads as TGTGCCAGCAGTGATTCCGGGACAGGGAGGCCAGATACGCAGTATTTT. Translation gives CASSDSGTGRPDTQYF.

The genes are TRBV4-1 and TRBJ1-2; 7 bases match TRBD1. With 1 base clipped from V and 4 bases from J, the junction kept 6 bases outside the gene matches. Germline lookup yields CDR1 MGHRA and CDR2 YSYEKL. This CDR3 has 15 residues. CDR3 amino acids: CASSQVPTGTYGYTF. In nucleotides, the CDR3 is TGCGCCAGCAGCCAAGTCCCGACAGGGACCTATGGCTACACCTTC.

V is TRBV3-1 and J is TRBJ2-1, with a tentative D call TRBD2 (7 bases). The CDR3 totals 15 residues. V lost 7 bases and J lost 5, with 18 bases in between. Germline V gene data show CDR1 as LGHDT and CDR2 as YNNKEL (reference sequence). The CDR3 is CASTRRAGANNEQFF. The CDR3 bases are TGTGCCAGCACTCGGCGTGCGGGGGCCAACAATGAGCAGTTCTTC.

This clonotype was detected a few times. The rearrangement joins TRBV6-2 or TRBV6-3 to TRBJ2-3; 13 bases align to TRBD2. The germline V gene has CDR1 MNHEY and CDR2 SVGEGT. The CDR3 extends over 16 amino acids. With V trimmed by 8 bases and J by 4 bases, 9 bases remained unmatched. In DNA, the CDR3 is TGTGCCAGCCTCCGACCGGGACTAGCGGGATCAGATACGCAGTATTTT. It codes for CASLRPGLAGSDTQYF.

The chain recombines TRBV7-9 with TRBJ2-3, with D maybe TRBD2 (5 bases). Trimming removed 4 bases at V and 14 bases at J, with 19 bases between. Germline CDR1 SEHNR, CDR2 FQNEAQ (reference sequence). This CDR3 spans 13 amino acids. This CDR3 is CASSSPLLVRGYF. The CDR3 DNA reads TGTGCCAGCAGCTCCCCCCTCCTTGTCCGGGGGTATTTT.

The chain employs TRBV12-3 or TRBV12-4 and TRBJ2-3; 8 nucleotides match TRBD2. The CDR3 length is 16 residues. After removal of 7 bases from V and 3 bases from J, the junction contained 12 bases not matched to a gene. CDR3 region: CASTDLRASGTDTQYF. Here the CDR3 DNA reads TGTGCCAGCACCGACCTGAGGGCTAGCGGGACAGATACGCAGTATTTT.

The chain uses TRBV3-1 and TRBJ2-1; 9 positions match TRBD2. Germline loops: CDR1 LGHDT, CDR2 YNNKEL (reference sequence). The CDR3 is made up of 16 amino acids. J was trimmed by 6 bases and V by 4 bases; bases with no gene match: 10. CDR3 DNA sequence: TGTGCCAGCAGCCCACACCTAGCGGGGACTGGCAATGAGCAGTTCTTC. This codes for CASSPHLAGTGNEQFF.

The J gene is TRBJ2-2, the V gene TRBV12-3 or TRBV12-4; 11 nucleotides line up with TRBD2. This CDR3 spans 16 amino acids. V lost 5 bases and J lost 2; bases outside the gene matches: 4. DNA of the CDR3: TGTGCCAGCAGTCCCGGGACTAGCGGTAACACCGGGGAGCTGTTTTTT. This codes for CASSPGTSGNTGELFF.

The table lists this clonotype with a few counts. This chain uses TRBV7-3 with TRBJ2-3; TRBD2 matches at 10 bases. The V gene's germline CDR1 is SGHTA and CDR2 FQGTGA. This CDR3 is built from 17 residues. Trimming at V came to 4 bases and at J to 5 bases, leaving 12 bases not matched to a gene. The CDR3 loop is CASSSRIAGGLKDTQYF. As DNA, the CDR3 is TGTGCCAGCAGCTCACGCATAGCGGGGGGCTTGAAAGATACGCAGTATTTT.

This clonotype is a singleton in its sample. V gene TRBV10-1 combines with J gene TRBJ2-2, with 7 bases fitting TRBD1. Germline V gene sequence: CDR1 WNHNN, CDR2 SYGVQD (reference sequence). Losses at the gene ends were 6 bases for V and 0 bases for J; bases not matched to a gene: 4. The CDR3 length is 15 residues. CDR3 sequence reads: CASSGDRTNTGELFF. Here the CDR3 DNA reads TGCGCCAGCAGCGGGGACAGAACGAACACCGGGGAGCTGTTTTTT.

The V and J genes are TRBV3-1 and TRBJ2-5, with D uncertain. V dropped 0 bases and J dropped 13 bases, with 12 bases sitting between them. The CDR3 runs to 12 residues. Germline CDR1 reads LGHDT; CDR2 reads YNNKEL (reference sequence). CDR3 DNA sequence: TGTGCCAGCAGCCAAGATCGGGCTGCGACGTACTTC. This translates into CASSQDRAATYF.

The CDR3 here is CASSLSDRENQPQHF. DNA for the CDR3: TGCGCCAGCAGCTTATCGGACAGGGAAAATCAGCCCCAGCATTTT. The V call is TRBV5-1, the J call TRBJ1-5; 8 bases match TRBD1. Germline V gives CDR1 SGHRS, CDR2 YFSETQ. V dropped 2 bases and J dropped 4; count of bases not matched to a gene: 5. The CDR3 covers 15 residues.

The CDR3, as DNA: TGTGCCAGCAGCTTAGCCACCCTAGATCAGCCCCAGCATTTT. Translation: CASSLATLDQPQHF. The chain carries TRBV11-2 and TRBJ1-5, with D hard to call. Trimming left V 1 base short and J 5 bases short, with 9 bases between. CDR1 SGHAT and CDR2 FQNNGV come from the germline V gene. The CDR3 consists of 14 residues. Based on the CDR3 plus reference TRBV11-2 and TRBJ1-5, the full variable domain is EAGVAQSPRYKIIEKRQSVAFWCNPISGHATLYWYQQILGQGPKLLIQFQNNGVVDDSQLPKDRFSAERLKGVDSTLKIQPAKLEDSAVYLCASSLATLDQPQHFGDGTRLSIL.

The V gene is TRBV4-1, the J gene TRBJ2-7; 9 bases map to TRBD2. The CDR3 has 13 amino acids. Trimming at V came to 4 bases and at J to 8 bases, leaving 6 bases not matched to a gene. Germline lookup yields CDR1 MGHRA and CDR2 YSYEKL. The CDR3 DNA reads as TGCGCCAGCAGCCGCTTCAGCGGGGGGCAGCAGTACTTC. This gives the protein CASSRFSGGQQYF.